Each of the 2 T cell receptor beta chains below was sequenced from the same sample in a study of human thymus T cells. Obtained as resections during corrective heart surgery, the thymus tissue was then studied. The data were produced by immunoSEQ multiplex PCR, yet TCRdb's version contains in-frame clones alone and is incomplete. This table holds about 130,000 clones, around 94% found once. The specimen was thymus tissue. The receptors shown here come from a boy less than two years old with a congenital heart defect but otherwise immunologically healthy.

Concerning this clone: The junction and the germline gene differ at one end; a read error may be behind it. The chain joins TRBV6-5 to TRBJ1-2, with D possibly matching TRBD1 (5 bases). CDR3 length: 12 amino acids. Germline CDR1 reads MNHEY; CDR2 reads SVGAGI. The CDR3 spells CTSSHRPYGYTF. In DNA form, the CDR3 reads TGTACCAGCAGCCACAGGCCCTATGGCTACACCTTC.

This chain joins TRBV6-5 and TRBJ1-5; D perhaps matches TRBD1 (6 bases). Trimming shortened V by 6 bases and J by 3 bases, and 12 bases separated the two germline ends. Germline V gene data show CDR1 as MNHEY and CDR2 as SVGAGI. There are 14 residues in the CDR3. The chain's CDR3 is CASRRGQFNQPQHF. The CDR3 coding sequence is TGTGCCAGCAGACGCGGACAGTTCAATCAGCCCCAGCATTTT.